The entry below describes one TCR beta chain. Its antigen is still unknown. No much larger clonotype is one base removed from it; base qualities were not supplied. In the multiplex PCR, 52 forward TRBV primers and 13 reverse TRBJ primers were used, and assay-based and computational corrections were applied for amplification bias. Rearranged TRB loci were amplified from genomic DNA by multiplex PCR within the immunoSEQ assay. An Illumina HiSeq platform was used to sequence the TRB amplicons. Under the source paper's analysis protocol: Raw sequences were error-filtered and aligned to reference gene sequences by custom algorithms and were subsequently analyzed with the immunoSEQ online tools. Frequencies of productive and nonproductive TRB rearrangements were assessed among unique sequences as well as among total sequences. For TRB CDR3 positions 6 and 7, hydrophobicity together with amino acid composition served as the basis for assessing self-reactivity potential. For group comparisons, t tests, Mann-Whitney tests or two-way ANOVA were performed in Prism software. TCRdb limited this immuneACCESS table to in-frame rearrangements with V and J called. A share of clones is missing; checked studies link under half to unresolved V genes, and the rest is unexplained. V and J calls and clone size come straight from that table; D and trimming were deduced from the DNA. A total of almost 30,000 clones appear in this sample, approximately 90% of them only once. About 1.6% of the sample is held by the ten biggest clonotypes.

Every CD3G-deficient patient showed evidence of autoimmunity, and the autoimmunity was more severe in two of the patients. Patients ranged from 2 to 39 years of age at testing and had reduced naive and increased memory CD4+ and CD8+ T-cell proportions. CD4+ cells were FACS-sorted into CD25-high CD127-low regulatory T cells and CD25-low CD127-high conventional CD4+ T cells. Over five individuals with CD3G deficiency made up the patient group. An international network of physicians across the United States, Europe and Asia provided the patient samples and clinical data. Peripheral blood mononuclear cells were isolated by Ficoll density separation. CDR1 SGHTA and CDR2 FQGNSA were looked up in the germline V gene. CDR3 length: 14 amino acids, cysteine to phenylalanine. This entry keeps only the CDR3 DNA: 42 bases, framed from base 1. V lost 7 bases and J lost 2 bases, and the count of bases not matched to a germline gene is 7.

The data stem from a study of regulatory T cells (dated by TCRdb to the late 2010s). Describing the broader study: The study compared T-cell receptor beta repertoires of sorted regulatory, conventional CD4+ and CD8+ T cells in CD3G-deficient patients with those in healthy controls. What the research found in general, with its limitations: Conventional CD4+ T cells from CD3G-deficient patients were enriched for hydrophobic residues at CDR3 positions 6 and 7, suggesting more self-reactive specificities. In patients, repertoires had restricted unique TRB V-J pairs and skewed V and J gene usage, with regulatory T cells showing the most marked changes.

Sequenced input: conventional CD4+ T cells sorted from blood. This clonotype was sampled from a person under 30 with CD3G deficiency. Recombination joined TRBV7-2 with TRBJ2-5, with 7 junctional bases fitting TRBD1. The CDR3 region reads CASIPPGQQETQYF. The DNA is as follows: TGTGCCAGCATCCCACCGGGACAGCAAGAGACCCAGTACTTC. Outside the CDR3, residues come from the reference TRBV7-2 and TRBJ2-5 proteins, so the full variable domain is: GAGVSQSPSNKVTEKGKDVELRCDPISGHTALYWYRQSLGQGLEFLIYFQGNSAPDKSGLPSDRFSAERTGGSVSTLTIQRTQQEDSAVYLCASIPPGQQETQYFGPGTRLLVL.